A selection of T cell receptor beta chains follows, all from one sample in a study of human versus mouse CDR3 diversity and MHC coevolution. TCRdb's table, derived via immunoSEQ multiplex PCR, lists solely in-frame clones and lacks some. In the table there are more than 60,000 clones, 92% of which are singletons. Sequenced: naive CD4+ T cells from blood. Receptors originate from a person between 25 and 70 years old in good health. Both conserved end residues are part of each CDR3. The D gene is left open where the match is weak. Only some rows state a clone size, as once, few, many or a class for expanded clones.

d_gene,j_gene,v_gene,abundance,CDR3aa,CDR3nt
TRBD2,TRBJ2-1,TRBV5-1,.,CASSLVAGYNEQFF,TGCGCCAGCAGCTTGGTAGCGGGGTACAATGAGCAGTTCTTC
TRBD1,TRBJ2-5,TRBV6-5,.,CASAPGTGLPQYF,TGTGCCAGCGCGCCCGGGACAGGGCTACCGCAGTACTTC
TRBD2,TRBJ2-3,TRBV5-4,few,CASSWTSGGTDTQYF,TGTGCCAGCAGCTGGACTAGCGGGGGCACAGATACGCAGTATTTT
.,TRBJ1-2,TRBV14,.,CASSQELNYGYTF,TGTGCCAGCAGCCAAGAGTTAAACTATGGCTACACCTTC
.,TRBJ2-5,TRBV28,.,CASTLGGSEETQYF,TGTGCCAGCACTCTTGGGGGGAGCGAAGAGACCCAGTACTTC
TRBD2,TRBJ2-1,TRBV5-1,.,CASSLAGDTQNEQFF,TGCGCCAGCAGCTTAGCGGGAGATACCCAAAATGAGCAGTTCTTC
TRBD1,TRBJ1-2,TRBV10-3,few,CAISESQAGTANYGYTF,TGTGCCATCAGTGAGTCTCAGGCCGGGACAGCGAACTATGGCTACACCTTC
TRBD2,TRBJ2-1,TRBV5-1,.,CASRRNGGGGAPNEQFF,TGCGCCAGCAGACGCAACGGTGGCGGGGGGGCCCCAAATGAGCAGTTCTTC
TRBD1,TRBJ2-2,TRBV10-3,.,CAIRTGTELTGELFF,TGTGCCATCAGAACCGGGACAGAACTAACCGGGGAGCTGTTTTTT
.,TRBJ2-6,TRBV28,.,CASSLGEGPAGANVLTF,TGTGCCAGCAGTTTGGGAGAGGGTCCGGCTGGGGCCAACGTCCTGACTTTC
.,TRBJ1-1,TRBV5-1,once,CASSSRQGGTEAFF,TGCGCCAGCAGCTCTCGGCAAGGGGGCACTGAAGCTTTCTTT
.,TRBJ1-1,TRBV19,.,CASSIDRDSPLGAEAFF,TGTGCCAGTAGTATAGACCGGGACTCCCCGCTGGGCGCTGAAGCTTTCTTT
TRBD1,TRBJ2-7,TRBV5-1,once,CASSLERGTGSYEQYF,TGCGCCAGCAGCTTGGAGCGAGGGACAGGCTCCTACGAGCAGTACTTC
.,TRBJ2-7,TRBV6-6,.,CASSRGAYEQYF,TGTGCCAGCAGTCGCGGAGCCTACGAGCAGTACTTC
.,TRBJ2-5,TRBV28,.,CASSLPLNPGETQYF,TGTGCCAGCAGTTTACCCCTGAACCCCGGGGAGACCCAGTACTTC
.,TRBJ1-2,TRBV14,.,CASSQDQAGFYGYTF,TGTGCCAGCAGCCAAGATCAGGCCGGATTCTATGGCTACACCTTC
TRBD1,TRBJ2-5,TRBV30,.,CAWSVGQGPRETQYF,TGTGCCTGGAGTGTGGGACAGGGGCCGCGGGAGACCCAGTACTTC